Listed here are 29 T cell receptor beta chains from one sample, sequenced in a study of identical twins (dated by TCRdb to between 2015 and 2016). Preparation of the library involved 5' RACE. Sequencing used an Illumina HiSeq 2000. TCRdb reworked the public reads: Q25 trimming with fastp, MiXCR clone assembly, productive beta chains retained. One record per CDR3 amino acid sequence lists the most common genes and DNA. This sample is represented by about 530,000 distinct CDR3 sequences; approximately 20% of them were singletons. Around 0.47% of the sample goes to the ten largest clones. The same sample was also used in a study of yellow fever vaccine responses in identical twins.

Sequenced input: CD4+ T cells sorted from blood. These receptors all come from a woman aged 18-30 years in good health.

The rearrangement uses TRBV7-9 and TRBJ2-1, with TRBD2 matching 13 bases. J gave up 6 bases and V 5 bases, and 10 bases lay outside the gene matches. CDR1 and CDR2 (germline): SEHNR, FQNEAQ (reference sequence). The CDR3 is made up of 17 amino acids. CDR3: CASSLPTGTSGINEQFF. CDR3 nucleotides: TGTGCCAGCAGCCTGCCCACCGGGACTAGCGGGATCAATGAGCAGTTCTTC.

This sequence joins TRBV28 and TRBJ1-5; D gene ambiguous. Deletions cut 7 bases from V and 1 base from J, with 11 bases between. CDR3 size: 14 residues. Germline V gene data show CDR1 as MDHEN and CDR2 as SYDVKM. The CDR3 region is CASTLADSNQPQHF. The CDR3, as DNA: TGTGCCAGCACCCTCGCGGACAGCAATCAGCCCCAGCATTTT.

This chain joins TRBV4-1 and TRBJ2-5; D uncertain. V gave up 2 bases and J gave up 3 bases, with 7 bases separating them. The CDR3 loop spans 13 amino acids. Germline CDR1 reads MGHRA; CDR2 reads YSYEKL. CDR3 loop: CASSQNPEETQYF. CDR3 in DNA: TGCGCCAGCAGCCAAAATCCGGAAGAGACCCAGTACTTC.

The CDR3 loop is CSARGGDEQFF. The CDR3 coding sequence is TGCAGTGCTAGAGGCGGGGATGAGCAGTTCTTC. This chain connects TRBV20-1 to TRBJ2-1; possibly TRBD2 for D (6 bases). This CDR3 comprises 11 residues. V was pared by 1 base and J by 8 bases, with 6 bases between. CDR1 and CDR2 from the germline V gene are DFQATT and SNEGSKA (reference sequence).

The chain joins TRBV18 to TRBJ2-7; 8 bases match TRBD1. The CDR3 covers 14 residues. V gave up 3 bases and J gave up 2 bases; unmatched junction bases: 3. Germline V gives CDR1 KGHSH, CDR2 LQKENI. The CDR3: CASSPKQGAYEQYF. Here the CDR3 DNA reads TGTGCCAGCTCACCGAAACAGGGGGCCTACGAGCAGTACTTC.

This clonotype was counted only a few times. This chain joins TRBV7-9 and TRBJ2-2; the D is unclear. The germline CDR1 and CDR2 sequences are SEHNR and FQNEAQ (reference sequence). This CDR3 has 14 amino acids. V was trimmed by 5 bases and J by 3 bases, leaving 10 bases between them. The CDR3 region has the DNA TGTGCCAGCAGCAAAGTCACGGACACCGGGGAGCTGTTTTTT. Protein product: CASSKVTDTGELFF.

This clonotype was counted between two and nine times. The V gene is TRBV4-1, the J gene TRBJ2-1, with D unresolved. V gave up 1 base and J gave up 3 bases, with 13 bases separating them. CDR3 length: 16 residues. Looked up from germline, CDR1 is MGHRA and CDR2 is YSYEKL. This CDR3 reads CASSQGVIPNYNEQFF. The CDR3 DNA reads TGCGCCAGCAGCCAAGGCGTGATTCCCAACTACAATGAGCAGTTCTTC.

The chain combines TRBV10-3 with TRBJ2-7; D is undetermined. The V gene lost 5 bases and the J gene lost 0 bases, with 8 bases spanning the gap. The CDR3 length is 13 residues. Per germline, CDR1 ENHRY and CDR2 SYGVKD. The chain's CDR3 is CAISRRFSYEQYF. CDR3 DNA sequence: TGTGCCATCAGTAGAAGATTCTCCTACGAGCAGTACTTC.

This clonotype was seen a handful of times. This rearrangement joins TRBV5-1 to TRBJ2-1; D remains ambiguous. Germline assignment: CDR1 SGHRS and CDR2 YFSETQ. The V end was cut by 4 bases, the J end by 4 bases, with 15 bases between. The CDR3 is 15 amino acids. CDR3 DNA: TGCGCCAGCAGCGCCGGGCTAACCTTATACAATGAGCAGTTCTTC. It encodes CASSAGLTLYNEQFF.

This chain uses TRBV20-1 with TRBJ2-1; TRBD2 might be the D (6 bases). The ends were cut back, 4 bases at V and 6 bases at J, with 10 bases in the middle. The CDR3 is 12 residues long. The germline gives CDR1 DFQATT, CDR2 SNEGSKA (reference sequence). The CDR3, as DNA: TGCAGTGCTACCCCCGGGAGCAATGAGCAGTTCTTC. This translates into CSATPGSNEQFF.

Comments on this clonotype: A much bigger clone sits one base away, suggesting this may be a read error. Because the CDR3 is missing its conserved closing phenylalanine or tryptophan, this is likely a read error. This rearrangement joins TRBV18 to TRBJ1-1; 8 positions match TRBD1. The junction had 4 bases not matched to a gene; V was cut back by 2 bases and J by 2 bases. The CDR3 has 15 amino acids. Germline CDR1 KGHSH, CDR2 LQKENI. The CDR3 DNA reads TGTGCCAGCTCACCAACCGGGACAGGTAACACTGAAGCTTTCTCT. Residues: CASSPTGTGNTEAFS.

This clonotype was detected only a few times. The chain is built from TRBV18 and TRBJ2-3; perhaps TRBD2 as D (5 bases). The CDR3 spans 12 residues. V was pared by 2 bases and J by 5 bases, with 5 bases between. CDR1 and CDR2 from the germline V gene are KGHSH and LQKENI. CDR3 sequence (DNA): TGTGCCAGCTCACCAGCGGGAGATACGCAGTATTTT. It specifies CASSPAGDTQYF.

The chain links TRBV27 to TRBJ2-1; D is possibly TRBD1 (6 bases). V lost 2 bases and J 2 bases, leaving 16 bases between the germline ends. The CDR3 is made up of 17 amino acids. Germline V gene data show CDR1 as MNHEY and CDR2 as SMNVEV (reference sequence). The CDR3 is CASSLVGTRDAYNEQFF. Here the CDR3 DNA reads TGTGCCAGCAGTTTAGTCGGGACAAGGGATGCCTACAATGAGCAGTTCTTC.

This clonotype was seen a few times. The chain joins TRBV3-1 to TRBJ2-5; 12 bases match TRBD2. Germline V gene sequence: CDR1 LGHDT, CDR2 YNNKEL (reference sequence). This CDR3 has 16 residues. The trim removed 4 bases at V and 2 bases at J, leaving 5 bases unmatched. Here the CDR3 reads CASSREGLAGQETQYF. DNA of the CDR3: TGTGCCAGCAGCCGGGAAGGACTAGCGGGACAAGAGACCCAGTACTTC.

V and J are TRBV20-1 and TRBJ2-1; weak D call: TRBD2 (6 bases). The CDR3 totals 17 residues. Trimming shortened V by 1 base and J by 8 bases, and 24 bases separated the two germline ends. Germline loops: CDR1 DFQATT, CDR2 SNEGSKA (reference sequence). The CDR3 DNA reads TGCAGTGCTAGAGCTTGGGACTCCCGAGGAGGATTGGATGAGCAGTTCTTC. The encoded protein is CSARAWDSRGGLDEQFF.

In this sample, this clonotype turned up a few times. The chain uses TRBV28 and TRBJ1-1; TRBD1 aligns across 11 bases. CDR1 MDHEN and CDR2 SYDVKM come from the germline V gene. CDR3 size: 17 residues. The junction had 9 bases not matched to a gene; V was cut back by 5 bases and J by 1 base. CDR3 in amino acids: CASSGTGTGGWNTEAFF. CDR3 nucleotides: TGTGCCAGCAGTGGGACGGGGACAGGGGGGTGGAACACTGAAGCTTTCTTT.

This clonotype was detected a few times. The chain uses TRBV12-3 or TRBV12-4 and TRBJ2-1; 11 bases match TRBD2. Trimming at V came to 2 bases and at J to 12 bases, leaving 6 bases not matched to a gene. The CDR3 is 14 amino acids. CDR3 nucleotide sequence: TGTGCCAGCAGTTTAAGACTAGCGGGATGGGGGCAGTTCTTC. This encodes CASSLRLAGWGQFF.

This clonotype has a handful of counts. V usage is TRBV5-1 and J usage is TRBJ2-1; no firm D call. Trimming stripped 0 bases from V and 7 bases from J, with 17 bases between. The length of the CDR3 is 16 residues. Germline CDR1 is SGHRS and CDR2 is YFSETQ. CDR3 in amino acids: CASSLAPKGIRNEQFF. The CDR3 nucleotides read TGCGCCAGCAGCTTGGCCCCGAAGGGTATAAGGAATGAGCAGTTCTTC.

This clonotype has more than one count but fewer than ten. The chain joins TRBV28 to TRBJ2-5; D not resolved. Per germline, CDR1 MDHEN and CDR2 SYDVKM. The CDR3 runs 12 residues. V lost 3 bases, J lost 12 bases, and 14 bases lay in between. The CDR3: CASSFPANDEYF. The CDR3 DNA reads TGTGCCAGCAGTTTTCCGGCTAACGATGAGTACTTC. Filled out from reference TRBV28 and TRBJ2-5, the complete variable domain reads DVKVTQSSRYLVKRTGEKVFLECVQDMDHENMFWYRQDPGLGLRLIYFSYDVKMKEKGDIPEGYSVSREKKERFSLILESASTNQTSMYLCASSFPANDEYFGPGTRLLVL.

In its sample, this clonotype was seen a few times. This chain joins TRBV4-1 and TRBJ1-5; 7 nucleotides agree with TRBD1. The CDR3 covers 21 residues. V was pared by 1 base and J by 0 bases, with 18 bases of the junction left unmatched. CDR1 is MGHRA, CDR2 YSYEKL, per germline. CDR3: CASSQGPQGRTHLDSNQPQHF. DNA of the CDR3: TGCGCCAGCAGCCAAGGGCCACAGGGGCGGACCCACCTTGATAGCAATCAGCCCCAGCATTTT.

The CDR3 loop reads CASKTGTGYEGRQETQYF. In DNA form, the CDR3 reads TGCGCCAGCAAAACCGGGACAGGGTACGAGGGTCGCCAAGAGACCCAGTACTTC. The chain links TRBV10-1 to TRBJ2-5; 9 positions match TRBD1. This CDR3 has 18 residues. CDR1 and CDR2 from the germline V gene are WNHNN and SYGVQD (reference sequence). The J segment lost 1 base and the V segment lost 7 bases, leaving 16 bases of the junction unmatched.

This clonotype was picked up a small number of times. The J gene is TRBJ2-2, the V gene TRBV7-8; D is unresolved. The CDR3 loop spans 18 amino acids. V gave up 1 base and J gave up 5 bases, with 20 bases separating them. From germline, CDR1 is SGHVS and CDR2 FQNEAQ. As DNA, the CDR3 is TGTGCCAGCAGCTTAGGGTGGTCACGGCCGGTAGGGACCGGGGAGCTGTTTTTT. This encodes CASSLGWSRPVGTGELFF.

The J gene is TRBJ1-4, the V gene TRBV6-5, with D unresolved. With 0 bases removed from V and 7 bases from J, the gap between germline ends came to 9 bases. CDR3 length: 14 residues. Germline CDR1 is MNHEY and CDR2 is SVGAGI. The CDR3 reads CASSYSRYAEKLFF. CDR3 coding DNA: TGTGCCAGCAGTTACTCGAGATATGCTGAAAAACTGTTTTTT.

This clonotype came up a few times. The chain recombines TRBV5-1 with TRBJ2-2, with D uncertain. Germline CDR1 and CDR2: SGHRS and YFSETQ. This CDR3 is 16 amino acids long. Trimming removed 0 bases at V and 6 bases at J, with 15 bases between. CDR3 DNA sequence: TGCGCCAGCAGCTTGGTGTCGCAAGCCATCCCCGGGGAGCTGTTTTTT. This sequence encodes CASSLVSQAIPGELFF.

This rearrangement joins TRBV3-1 to TRBJ2-2, with 12 bases lining up with TRBD2. V lost 4 bases and J lost 6; bases outside the gene matches: 6. The CDR3 consists of 16 residues. In germline, CDR1 is LGHDT, CDR2 YNNKEL (reference sequence). CDR3 in amino acids: CASSRASGGAAGELFF. The CDR3 region has the DNA TGTGCCAGCAGCCGGGCTAGCGGGGGGGCCGCCGGGGAGCTGTTTTTT.

This clonotype was found once. The gene calls are TRBV5-6 and TRBJ2-2; D not resolved. The CDR3 is made up of 13 amino acids. V was shortened by 4 bases and J by 4 bases, with 8 bases between the two germline ends. The germline V gene has CDR1 SGHDT and CDR2 YYEEEE. The CDR3 is CASSPWATGELFF. CDR3 bases: TGTGCCAGCAGCCCCTGGGCCACCGGGGAGCTGTTTTTT.

This chain links TRBV5-5 with TRBJ2-1; TRBD2 is a possible D gene (6 bases). The CDR3 loop spans 15 amino acids. Germline assignment: CDR1 SGHKS and CDR2 YYEKEE (reference sequence). V was cut by 2 bases and J by 3 bases, with 12 bases left in between. The CDR3 loop reads CASSFSGQHYNEQFF. The CDR3 coding sequence is TGTGCCAGCAGCTTTAGCGGACAACACTACAATGAGCAGTTCTTC.

This rearrangement joins TRBV5-1 to TRBJ2-2, with TRBD2 matching 11 bases. V was pared by 6 bases and J by 1 base, with 2 bases of the junction left unmatched. Germline values: CDR1 SGHRS, CDR2 YFSETQ. This CDR3 contains 15 residues. Here the CDR3 reads CASKGTSGNTGELFF. The CDR3 coding sequence is TGCGCCAGCAAAGGGACTAGCGGGAACACCGGGGAGCTGTTTTTT.

V and J are TRBV5-1 and TRBJ2-7; a possible D gene is TRBD1 (6 bases). Trimming took 3 bases from V and 2 from J, leaving 12 bases between them. Germline CDR1 and CDR2: SGHRS and YFSETQ. The CDR3 contains 14 residues. In DNA, the CDR3 is TGCGCCAGCAGCTCCTTGACAGGTGCCTACGAGCAGTACTTC. As protein: CASSSLTGAYEQYF.